The source of this T cell receptor beta chain is a study of shared clonotypes between healthy human individuals. Study in general: Each donor had three CD4 naive, three CD4 memory, two CD8 naive and one CD8 memory plate.

Concerning this clone itself: This sample also contains other DNA sequences that code for the same CDR3.

Generated by immunoSEQ multiplex PCR, the TCRdb table keeps only in-frame clones and is missing some. The profile covers a few million clones, with approximately 93% appearing a single time and roughly 0.36% taken by the ten largest. Germline trimming cut 2 bases from V and 5 bases from J; bases unmatched to any gene: 4. The CDR3 runs to 16 residues. Germline CDR1 SGHTA, CDR2 FQGTGA. The V gene is TRBV7-3, the J gene TRBJ2-5; TRBD2 agrees at 14 bases. Sequenced sample: naive CD4+ T cells from PBMCs. Described subset: CD45RA+ positively selected. This receptor was identified in a man aged 18 to 29 in good health. Some clones in this sample may be carry-over from other donors' samples. CDR3 DNA: TGTGCCAGCAGCTTAGGGACTAGCGGGAGTGGGGAGACCCAGTACTTC. Translation: CASSLGTSGSGETQYF.